The rows below give T cell receptor beta chains drawn from one sample of a study of T-cell reconstitution after alpha-beta-depleted transplantation in children. TCRdb redid the calling of the PCR reads with MiXCR, one entry per CDR3 protein. The sample shows around 700,000 distinct CDR3 sequences, 10% to 15% of them seen only once. Sequenced here: PBMCs, sampled before TCRalphabeta/CD19-depleted stem cell transplant. These TCRs come from a girl aged 2-9 years with congenital amegakaryocytic thrombocytopenia, due to receive a stem cell transplant. Each CDR3 is given with its conserved first and last residue. Fields, in order: CDR3 protein, CDR3 DNA, J gene, V gene, clone size, D gene. A D gene is named only where the DNA matches it firmly. For some rows the clone size is stated as once, few or many, or as a class when expanded; others skip it.

CDR3 protein: CASASRYNEQFF
CDR3 DNA: TGTGCCAGCGCATCTAGGTACAATGAGCAGTTCTTC
J gene: TRBJ2-1
V gene: TRBV5-5
clone size: many
D gene: -

CDR3 protein: CASSVTGQGTQYF
CDR3 DNA: TGTGCCAGCAGCGTAACGGGGCAGGGGACCCAGTACTTC
J gene: TRBJ2-5
V gene: TRBV9
clone size: many
D gene: -

CDR3 protein: CSAPSGRAVLDEQFF
CDR3 DNA: TGCAGTGCTCCTAGCGGGAGGGCCGTCTTAGATGAGCAGTTCTTC
J gene: TRBJ2-1
V gene: TRBV20-1
clone size: many
D gene: TRBD2

CDR3 protein: CASSLYLSGNEQFF
CDR3 DNA: TGTGCCAGCAGTTTATATCTTAGCGGCAATGAGCAGTTCTTC
J gene: TRBJ2-1
V gene: TRBV27
clone size: few
D gene: -

CDR3 protein: CASSYTPGGEGYEQYF
CDR3 DNA: TGTGCCAGCAGTTACACCCCGGGGGGAGAGGGTTACGAGCAGTACTTC
J gene: TRBJ2-7
V gene: TRBV25-1
clone size: -
D gene: TRBD2

CDR3 protein: CASSWTSGLSSYEQYF
CDR3 DNA: TGCGCCAGCAGCTGGACCTCCGGATTAAGCTCCTACGAGCAGTACTTC
J gene: TRBJ2-7
V gene: TRBV5-1
clone size: many
D gene: -

CDR3 protein: CASSPRQGTYEQYF
CDR3 DNA: TGTGCCAGCTCACCCCGCCAGGGTACCTACGAGCAGTACTTC
J gene: TRBJ2-7
V gene: TRBV18
clone size: many
D gene: -

CDR3 protein: CASSLLRGREQYF
CDR3 DNA: TGTGCCAGCAGCCTATTGCGGGGCCGCGAGCAGTACTTC
J gene: TRBJ2-7
V gene: TRBV7-2
clone size: few
D gene: -

CDR3 protein: CASSLGDRESQPQHF
CDR3 DNA: TGTGCCAGCAGCTTAGGGGACAGGGAAAGTCAGCCCCAGCATTTT
J gene: TRBJ1-5
V gene: TRBV7-9
clone size: -
D gene: TRBD1

CDR3 protein: CASSLGLSTSGIQETQYF
CDR3 DNA: TGCGCCAGCAGCTTGGGGTTAAGTACTAGCGGGATTCAAGAGACCCAGTACTTC
J gene: TRBJ2-5
V gene: TRBV5-1
clone size: -
D gene: TRBD2

CDR3 protein: CSASAAQGEGKFF
CDR3 DNA: TGCAGTGCTAGCGCTGCTCAGGGAGAGGGGAAGTTCTTC
J gene: TRBJ2-1
V gene: TRBV20-1
clone size: many
D gene: -

CDR3 protein: CASSLAIGDWRPKKDRTGELFF
CDR3 DNA: TGTGCCAGCAGCTTAGCGATTGGGGATTGGCGTCCCAAAAAAGATAGAACCGGGGAGCTGTTTTTT
J gene: TRBJ2-2
V gene: TRBV11-1
clone size: few
D gene: -

CDR3 protein: CCARDSAGTGSYEQYF
CDR3 DNA: TGCTGTGCTAGGGACTCCGCCGGGACAGGGTCCTACGAGCAGTACTTC
J gene: TRBJ2-7
V gene: TRBV20-1
clone size: -
D gene: TRBD1

CDR3 protein: CASSFLGLDLKETQYF
CDR3 DNA: TGTGCCAGCAGCTTTTTGGGACTAGATTTGAAAGAGACCCAGTACTTC
J gene: TRBJ2-5
V gene: TRBV7-8
clone size: many
D gene: TRBD2

CDR3 protein: CASRIVGETEAFF
CDR3 DNA: TGCGCCAGCAGAATCGTTGGGGAAACTGAAGCTTTCTTT
J gene: TRBJ1-1
V gene: TRBV5-1
clone size: -
D gene: -

CDR3 protein: CSARGEYEQYF
CDR3 DNA: TGCAGTGCTAGAGGCGAGTACGAGCAGTACTTC
J gene: TRBJ2-7
V gene: TRBV20-1
clone size: many
D gene: -

CDR3 protein: CAISETGGRSEAFF
CDR3 DNA: TGTGCCATCAGCGAGACAGGGGGCAGGTCTGAAGCTTTCTTT
J gene: TRBJ1-1
V gene: TRBV10-3
clone size: many
D gene: TRBD1

CDR3 protein: CASSFGSGSGSGRVEQFF
CDR3 DNA: TGTGCCAGCAGTTTTGGATCGGGAAGCGGGAGCGGTCGGGTTGAGCAGTTCTTC
J gene: TRBJ2-1
V gene: TRBV12-3/TRBV12-4
clone size: few
D gene: TRBD2

CDR3 protein: CAISELMGLADTNTGELFF
CDR3 DNA: TGTGCCATCAGTGAGTTAATGGGACTAGCGGATACGAACACCGGGGAGCTGTTTTTT
J gene: TRBJ2-2
V gene: TRBV10-3
clone size: -
D gene: TRBD2

CDR3 protein: CASSLDGRNTIYF
CDR3 DNA: TGTGCCAGCAGTTTAGACGGACGAAACACCATATATTTT
J gene: TRBJ1-3
V gene: TRBV12-3/TRBV12-4
clone size: many
D gene: -

CDR3 protein: CASRGGQGLVAFF
CDR3 DNA: TGTGCCAGCAGGGGAGGACAGGGACTTGTAGCTTTCTTT
J gene: TRBJ1-1
V gene: TRBV2
clone size: few
D gene: TRBD1

CDR3 protein: CASSLGQAPDEQFF
CDR3 DNA: TGCGCCAGCAGCCTCGGACAGGCACCCGATGAGCAGTTCTTC
J gene: TRBJ2-1
V gene: TRBV5-1
clone size: many
D gene: TRBD1

CDR3 protein: CASSLVPDREATDTQYF
CDR3 DNA: TGCGCCAGCAGCTTGGTCCCGGACAGGGAGGCAACAGATACGCAGTATTTT
J gene: TRBJ2-3
V gene: TRBV5-1
clone size: -
D gene: TRBD1

CDR3 protein: CAWSPGTVRPQHF
CDR3 DNA: TGTGCCTGGAGCCCCGGGACGGTGCGGCCCCAGCATTTT
J gene: TRBJ1-5
V gene: TRBV30
clone size: -
D gene: -

CDR3 protein: CASKSGRAAYNEQFF
CDR3 DNA: TGTGCCAGCAAAAGCGGGAGGGCCGCGTACAATGAGCAGTTCTTC
J gene: TRBJ2-1
V gene: TRBV12-3/TRBV12-4
clone size: many
D gene: TRBD2

CDR3 protein: CASRPDRRANYGYTF
CDR3 DNA: TGTGCCAGCAGACCCGACAGGCGCGCTAACTATGGCTACACCTTC
J gene: TRBJ1-2
V gene: TRBV2
clone size: few
D gene: -

CDR3 protein: CASSWRLGASGEKLFF
CDR3 DNA: TGTGCCAGCAGCTGGCGGTTGGGGGCATCGGGGGAAAAACTGTTTTTT
J gene: TRBJ1-4
V gene: TRBV11-2
clone size: many
D gene: -

CDR3 protein: CSVDRTGVTEAFF
CDR3 DNA: TGCAGCGTCGATCGTACAGGGGTCACTGAAGCTTTCTTT
J gene: TRBJ1-1
V gene: TRBV29-1
clone size: many
D gene: TRBD1

CDR3 protein: CSAQTPGLNEQYF
CDR3 DNA: TGCAGTGCACAGACTCCGGGACTTAACGAGCAGTACTTC
J gene: TRBJ2-7
V gene: TRBV20-1
clone size: many
D gene: -

CDR3 protein: CSARTANEKLFF
CDR3 DNA: TGCAGTGCTAGGACTGCTAATGAAAAACTGTTTTTT
J gene: TRBJ1-4
V gene: TRBV20-1
clone size: many
D gene: -

CDR3 protein: CSAVSGRFSAQFF
CDR3 DNA: TGCAGTGCAGTGAGCGGGAGGTTTTCTGCGCAGTTCTTC
J gene: TRBJ2-1
V gene: TRBV20-1
clone size: many
D gene: TRBD2

CDR3 protein: CSVQREGETQYF
CDR3 DNA: TGCAGCGTCCAAAGGGAGGGAGAGACCCAGTACTTC
J gene: TRBJ2-5
V gene: TRBV29-1
clone size: few
D gene: TRBD2

CDR3 protein: CASSSTTGTGGQPQHF
CDR3 DNA: TGTGCCAGCAGCAGCACTACCGGGACAGGGGGGCAGCCCCAGCATTTT
J gene: TRBJ1-5
V gene: TRBV12-3/TRBV12-4
clone size: few
D gene: TRBD1

CDR3 protein: CASSGRLAGEYEQYF
CDR3 DNA: TGTGCCAGCAGCGGGAGACTAGCGGGAGAATACGAGCAGTACTTC
J gene: TRBJ2-7
V gene: TRBV5-6
clone size: -
D gene: TRBD2

CDR3 protein: CASSSGTQLLAKNIQYF
CDR3 DNA: TGCGCCAGCAGTTCCGGGACTCAGCTTCTAGCCAAAAACATTCAGTACTTC
J gene: TRBJ2-4
V gene: TRBV5-1
clone size: many
D gene: -